At least ten counts were recorded for the clone carrying this TCR beta chain. Antigen unknown. These data belong to a study of metastatic and nonmetastatic thyroid tumors. On the study more broadly: Malignant and benign thyroid patients had repertoires compared in peripheral blood and tumor or nodule tissue.

There were no patients who had received any treatment before thyroid surgery. Study observations and caveats: Malignant thyroid tumors reportedly exceeded benign nodules significantly in TCR beta diversity, with the difference appearing in blood and tumor.

Germline loops: CDR1 DFQATT, CDR2 SNEGSKA (reference sequence). This CDR3 contains 12 residues. Between the trimmed V and J ends, which lost 6 bases and 8 bases, there was a span of 14 bases. Original methodology: Variation in CDR3 across clinicopathological groups served as the basis for constructing a distant-metastasis classifier in papillary thyroid cancer. TCRdb reprocessed the PCR reads using MiXCR. These V and J calls are TCRdb output, not the study's own analysis. The sample consists of 19,000 or so clones, around 30% of them appearing once. Sequences were obtained from blood. This receptor was taken from a female donor with papillary thyroid cancer or a benign thyroid nodule (not recorded which). Some clones in this sample may be carry-over from other donors' samples. V gene TRBV20-1 combines with J gene TRBJ2-4, with D perhaps matching TRBD1 (6 bases). CDR3 nucleotide sequence: TGCAGTGCGGAGACAGGTGGGGACATTCAGTACTTC. The encoded protein is CSAETGGDIQYF.